The 20 T cell receptor beta chains below come from one sample, sequenced in a study of blood T cell repertoires in COVID-19. This table comes from immunoSEQ multiplex PCR, and its TCRdb copy is limited to in-frame clones, with some not included. This sample has around 95,000 clones, with around four fifths found just once. Sequenced: peripheral blood. The receptors originated from a woman in her seventies with acute or convalescent COVID-19.

CDR3 region: CASTIMGAGGYTF. The CDR3 DNA follows: TGTGCCAGCACCATTATGGGGGCAGGAGGCTACACCTTC. The chain links TRBV7-3 to TRBJ1-2, with D perhaps TRBD1 (6 bases). Germline CDR1 reads SGHTA; CDR2 reads FQGTGA. The CDR3 is made up of 13 amino acids. Trimming left V 7 bases short and J 8 bases short, with 17 bases between.

The chain employs TRBV5-6 and TRBJ2-2, with TRBD1 matching 7 bases. Germline V gene data show CDR1 as SGHDT and CDR2 as YYEEEE. Losses at the gene ends were 5 bases for V and 4 bases for J; bases not matched to a gene: 5. This CDR3 is 14 amino acids long. The CDR3 protein is CASRVGQATGELFF. CDR3 DNA sequence: TGTGCCAGCAGGGTCGGACAGGCCACCGGGGAGCTGTTTTTT. The variable domain in full, with the rest retrieved from reference TRBV5-6 and TRBJ2-2, is DAGVTQSPTHLIKTRGQQVTLRCSPKSGHDTVSWYQQALGQGPQFIFQYYEEEERQRGNFPDRFSGHQFPNYSSELNVNALLLGDSALYLCASRVGQATGELFFGEGSRLTVL.

The V and J genes are TRBV30 and TRBJ1-5; 8 nucleotides match TRBD1. The germline V gene has CDR1 GTSNPN and CDR2 SVGIG (reference sequence). Trimming at V came to 2 bases and at J to 4 bases, leaving 10 bases not matched to a gene. The CDR3 loop spans 16 amino acids. In DNA form, the CDR3 reads TGTGCCTGGAGTCGTCCGGACAGGGTATGGAATCAGCCCCAGCATTTT. The encoded protein is CAWSRPDRVWNQPQHF.

The chain carries TRBV10-3 and TRBJ2-3; TRBD2 aligns across 10 bases. This CDR3 spans 15 amino acids. The germline V gene encodes CDR1 ENHRY and CDR2 SYGVKD. V gave up 11 bases and J gave up 2 bases; unmatched junction bases: 10. CDR3 amino acids: CACRGTSASTDTQYF. CDR3 in DNA: TGTGCCTGCCGCGGGACTAGCGCGTCCACAGATACGCAGTATTTT.

The chain links TRBV5-6 to TRBJ1-3; the D is unclear. Trimming removed 0 bases at V and 4 bases at J, with 11 bases between. Germline CDR1 SGHDT, CDR2 YYEEEE. This CDR3 spans 15 amino acids. The CDR3 loop is CASSLGPGWGNTIYF. DNA for the CDR3: TGTGCCAGCAGCTTGGGACCGGGATGGGGAAACACCATATATTTT.

J is TRBJ2-2 and V is TRBV12-3 or TRBV12-4; no clear D. V lost 8 bases, J lost 0 bases, and 7 bases lay in between. The CDR3 sequence is 13 residues long. The CDR3 nucleotides are TGTGCCAGCTCCCAGGCGAACACCGGGGAGCTGTTTTTT. Its translation: CASSQANTGELFF.

The chain recombines TRBV30 with TRBJ2-2; possibly TRBD2 for D (5 bases). Trimming stripped 2 bases from V and 10 bases from J, with 11 bases between. The CDR3 runs to 12 residues. The V gene's germline CDR1 is GTSNPN and CDR2 SVGIG (reference sequence). The CDR3 coding sequence is TGTGCCTGGAGTCGTAGCGCCACGGAGCTGTTTTTT. Translating gives CAWSRSATELFF.

This chain connects TRBV7-2 to TRBJ1-3; perhaps TRBD1 as D (5 bases). The CDR3 length is 16 residues. The ends were cut back, 4 bases at V and 0 bases at J, with 13 bases in the middle. The germline CDR1 and CDR2 sequences are SGHTA and FQGNSA. In nucleotides, the CDR3 is TGTGCCAGCAGCTCCGTCGGGGGGGGCTCTGGAAACACCATATATTTT. Protein: CASSSVGGGSGNTIYF.

V usage is TRBV3-1 (or the pseudogene TRBV3-2) and J usage is TRBJ1-1; a possible D gene is TRBD1 (5 bases). CDR1 LGHDT and CDR2 YNNKEL come from the germline V gene (reference sequence). The CDR3 is 13 amino acids. V was pared by 2 bases and J by 7 bases, with 11 bases between. The CDR3 bases are TGTGCCAGCAGCCAACTCAGGGCAGTTGAAGCTTTCTTT. Translated: CASSQLRAVEAFF.

CDR3 DNA: TGTGCCAGCATACGGGGGGGAGTCTACAATGAGCAGTTCTTC. Its translation is CASIRGGVYNEQFF. V and J are TRBV21-1 and TRBJ2-1; the table calls TRBD2, which could not be checked here. TRBV21-1 is a recognized pseudogene. The CDR3 runs to 14 residues.

This chain uses TRBV10-2 with TRBJ1-2; D is unresolved. In germline, CDR1 is WSHSY, CDR2 SAAADI. The CDR3 runs to 15 residues. Between the trimmed V and J ends, which lost 6 bases and 7 bases, there was a span of 21 bases. The CDR3 DNA reads TGCGCCAGCAGGGATCGAGCGGTGATGAATGGTGGCTACACCTTC. It specifies CASRDRAVMNGGYTF.

V and J are TRBV18 and TRBJ1-3, with a weak D call TRBD1 (6 bases). This CDR3 is built from 15 residues. Trimming removed 5 bases at V and 3 bases at J, with 14 bases between. The germline gives CDR1 KGHSH, CDR2 LQKENI. For the CDR3, the DNA is TGTGCCAGCTCAGCCCAACAGGGTGGTGGAAACACCATATATTTT. Translated, it gives CASSAQQGGGNTIYF. Full variable domain (remainder filled in from reference TRBV18 and TRBJ1-3): NAGVMQNPRHLVRRRGQEARLRCSPMKGHSHVYWYRQLPEEGLKFMVYLQKENIIDESGMPKERFSAEFPKEGPSILRIQQVVRGDSAAYFCASSAQQGGGNTIYFGEGSWLTVV.

The chain is built from TRBV7-2 and TRBJ1-2, with D possibly TRBD1 on 6 matching bases. CDR3 size: 15 residues. Trimming removed 3 bases at V and 4 bases at J, with 15 bases between. Germline V gives CDR1 SGHTA, CDR2 FQGNSA. The CDR3 reads CASSFNRDTIYGYTF. DNA of the CDR3: TGTGCCAGCAGCTTCAACCGGGACACCATCTATGGCTACACCTTC. Looking up the rest from reference TRBV7-2 and TRBJ1-2 gives the full variable domain: GAGVSQSPSNKVTEKGKDVELRCDPISGHTALYWYRQSLGQGLEFLIYFQGNSAPDKSGLPSDRFSAERTGGSVSTLTIQRTQQEDSAVYLCASSFNRDTIYGYTFGSGTRLTVV.

The CDR3 protein is CSVVRGFDTGELFF. The CDR3 DNA follows: TGCAGCGTTGTAAGGGGATTCGACACCGGGGAGCTGTTTTTT. The chain recombines TRBV29-1 with TRBJ2-2; perhaps TRBD1 as D (5 bases). Germline lookup yields CDR1 SQVTM and CDR2 ANQGSEA. The CDR3 covers 14 residues. Trimming left V 4 bases short and J 3 bases short, with 12 bases between.

The chain recombines TRBV5-1 with TRBJ2-1; D gene ambiguous. This CDR3 contains 15 residues. V shed 0 bases and J shed 0 bases, with 7 bases lying between them. Germline-derived CDR1 and CDR2 are SGHRS and YFSETQ. In DNA form, the CDR3 reads TGCGCCAGCAGCTTGGGAGATAGCTCCTACAATGAGCAGTTCTTC. Its protein product is CASSLGDSSYNEQFF. Full variable domain (missing parts from reference TRBV5-1 and TRBJ2-1): KAGVTQTPRYLIKTRGQQVTLSCSPISGHRSVSWYQQTPGQGLQFLFEYFSETQRNKGNFPGRFSGRQFSNSRSEMNVSTLELGDSALYLCASSLGDSSYNEQFFGPGTRLTVL.

For this clone: Additional DNA sequences in this sample encode the identical CDR3. The chain links TRBV30 to TRBJ1-1, with D possibly being TRBD1 (6 bases). The CDR3 spans 13 residues. Trimming removed 3 bases from V and 0 bases from J, with 8 bases in between. CDR1 GTSNPN and CDR2 SVGIG come from the germline V gene (reference sequence). The CDR3 region is CAWSRQVNTEAFF. CDR3 in DNA: TGTGCCTGGAGCCGACAGGTGAACACTGAAGCTTTCTTT.

J is TRBJ1-3 and V is TRBV10-3; no clear D gene. Germline V gene sequence: CDR1 ENHRY, CDR2 SYGVKD. The CDR3 consists of 14 residues. Trimming pared 2 bases from V and 2 bases from J, leaving 7 bases between. In nucleotides, the CDR3 is TGTGCCATCAGTGAGGGGAGCGCTGGAAACACCATATATTTT. Protein product: CAISEGSAGNTIYF.

The V and J genes are TRBV18 and TRBJ1-3; D unresolved. The CDR3 is 15 residues long. The ends were cut back, 2 bases at V and 0 bases at J, with 8 bases in the middle. Germline CDR1 KGHSH, CDR2 LQKENI. The CDR3 protein is CASSPVMSSGNTIYF. The CDR3 DNA reads TGTGCCAGCTCACCAGTCATGAGCTCTGGAAACACCATATATTTT.

The chain has TRBV20-1 and TRBJ1-1; the D gene is possibly TRBD1 (5 bases). CDR1 DFQATT and CDR2 SNEGSKA come from the germline V gene (reference sequence). The V and J ends lost 0 bases and 8 bases respectively, with 7 bases between them. The CDR3 is 11 amino acids. The CDR3 is CSARDSGEAFF. The CDR3 nucleotides read TGCAGTGCTAGAGATTCAGGGGAAGCTTTCTTT.

There are a few counts of this clone. The chain joins TRBV27 to TRBJ1-5, with D hard to call. The CDR3 is made up of 14 amino acids. The germline CDR1 and CDR2 sequences are MNHEY and SMNVEV (reference sequence). V lost 5 bases and J lost 0, with 8 bases in between. The CDR3 bases are TGTGCCAGCAGTCCACAGAATAGCAATCAGCCCCAGCATTTT. This encodes CASSPQNSNQPQHF.